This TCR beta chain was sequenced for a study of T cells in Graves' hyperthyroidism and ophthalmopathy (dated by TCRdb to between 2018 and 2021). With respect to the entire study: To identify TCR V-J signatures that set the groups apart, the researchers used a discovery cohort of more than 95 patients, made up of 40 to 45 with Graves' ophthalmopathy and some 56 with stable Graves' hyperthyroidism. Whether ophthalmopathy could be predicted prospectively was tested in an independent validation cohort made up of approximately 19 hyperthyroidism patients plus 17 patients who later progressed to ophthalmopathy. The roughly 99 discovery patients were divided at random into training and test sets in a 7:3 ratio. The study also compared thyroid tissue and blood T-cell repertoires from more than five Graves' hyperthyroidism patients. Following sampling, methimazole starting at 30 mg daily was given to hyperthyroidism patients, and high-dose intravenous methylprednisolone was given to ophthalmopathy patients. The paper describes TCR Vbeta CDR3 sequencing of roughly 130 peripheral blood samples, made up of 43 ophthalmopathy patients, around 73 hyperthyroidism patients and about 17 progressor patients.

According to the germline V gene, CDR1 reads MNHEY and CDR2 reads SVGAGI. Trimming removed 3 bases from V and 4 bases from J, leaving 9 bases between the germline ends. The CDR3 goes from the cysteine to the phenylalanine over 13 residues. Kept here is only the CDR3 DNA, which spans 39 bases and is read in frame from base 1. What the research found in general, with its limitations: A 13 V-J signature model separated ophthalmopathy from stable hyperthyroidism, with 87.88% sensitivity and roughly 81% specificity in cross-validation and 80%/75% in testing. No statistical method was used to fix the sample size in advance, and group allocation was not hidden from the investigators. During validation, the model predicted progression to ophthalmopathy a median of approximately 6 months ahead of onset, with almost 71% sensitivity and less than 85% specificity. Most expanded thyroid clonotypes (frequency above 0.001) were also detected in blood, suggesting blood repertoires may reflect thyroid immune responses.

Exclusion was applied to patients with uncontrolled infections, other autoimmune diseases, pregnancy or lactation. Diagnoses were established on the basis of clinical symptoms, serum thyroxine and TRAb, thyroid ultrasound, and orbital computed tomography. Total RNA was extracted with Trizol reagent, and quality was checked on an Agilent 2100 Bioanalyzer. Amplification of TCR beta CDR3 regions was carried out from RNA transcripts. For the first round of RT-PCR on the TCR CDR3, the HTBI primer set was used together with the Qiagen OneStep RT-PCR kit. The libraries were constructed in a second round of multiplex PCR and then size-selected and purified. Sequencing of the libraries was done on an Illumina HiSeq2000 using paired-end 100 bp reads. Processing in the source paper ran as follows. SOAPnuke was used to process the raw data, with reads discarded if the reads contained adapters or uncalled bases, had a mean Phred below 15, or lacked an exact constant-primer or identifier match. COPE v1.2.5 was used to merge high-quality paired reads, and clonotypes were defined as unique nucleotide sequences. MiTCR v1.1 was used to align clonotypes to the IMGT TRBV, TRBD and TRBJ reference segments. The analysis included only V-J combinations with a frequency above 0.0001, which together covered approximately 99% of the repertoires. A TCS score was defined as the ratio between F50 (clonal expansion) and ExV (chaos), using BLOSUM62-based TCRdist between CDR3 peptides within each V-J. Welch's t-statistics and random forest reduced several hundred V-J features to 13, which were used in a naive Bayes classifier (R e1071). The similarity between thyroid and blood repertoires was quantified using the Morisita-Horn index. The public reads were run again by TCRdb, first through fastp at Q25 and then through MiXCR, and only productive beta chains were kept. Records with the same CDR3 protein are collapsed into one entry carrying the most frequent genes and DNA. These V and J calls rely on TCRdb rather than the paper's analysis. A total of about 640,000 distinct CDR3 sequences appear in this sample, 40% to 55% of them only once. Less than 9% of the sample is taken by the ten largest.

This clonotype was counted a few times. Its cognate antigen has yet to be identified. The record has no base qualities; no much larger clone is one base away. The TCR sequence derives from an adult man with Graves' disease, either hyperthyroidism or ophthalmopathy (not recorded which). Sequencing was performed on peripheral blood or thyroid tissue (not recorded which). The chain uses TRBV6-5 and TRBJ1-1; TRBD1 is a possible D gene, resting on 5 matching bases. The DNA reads TGTGCCAGCAGTTATGAAGGGACCACTGAAGCTTTCTTT. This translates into CASSYEGTTEAFF.